This T cell receptor (beta chain) was observed in a study of T-cell memory formation after mild COVID-19. Findings and caveats of the study: Some clones that responded turned up in pre-infection memory, which suggests that cross-reactive memory joined in.

TCRdb recomputed calls from the 5' RACE reads with MiXCR, one row per CDR3 protein. Of 350,000 to 500,000 distinct CDR3 sequences listed, under 20% were seen once; the top ten hold under 25%. The CDR3 extends over 15 amino acids. Germline V gene sequence: CDR1 LGHNA, CDR2 YSLEER. A word on this clonotype: Its antigen is unknown. Germline and junction disagree at one end, which may indicate a read error.

The specimen was PBMCs or a T cell subset sorted from them (not recorded which). This chain uses TRBV4-3 with TRBJ1-5; the D gene is possibly TRBD1 (6 bases). The TCR comes from a man between 18 and 29 years old who had mild COVID-19 (a few samples of this study predate the infection). Cell type and time point are not known. The CDR3 loop reads CASSQDDGGRQPKHF. In nucleotides, the CDR3 is TGCGCCAGCAGCCAAGATGATGGGGGGCGGCAGCCCAAGCATTTT.